This entry lists 23 T cell receptor beta chains sequenced from one sample in a study of T cells in Graves' hyperthyroidism and ophthalmopathy. RNA transcripts provided the source from which TCR beta CDR3 regions were amplified. First-round RT-PCR with HTBI primers amplified the TCR CDR3 region. TCRdb redid the calling of the multiplex PCR reads with MiXCR, one entry per CDR3 protein. This sample yields fewer than 650,000 distinct CDR3 sequences, of which under 15% are seen a single time; about 3.9% belongs to the top ten. The sequencing input was blood. Every receptor here comes from a woman aged 40 to 55 with Graves' ophthalmopathy.

The sample holds many counts of this clonotype. The gene calls are TRBV6-5 and TRBJ1-2, with a possible D match to TRBD1 (5 bases). Germline CDR1 and CDR2: MNHEY and SVGAGI. This CDR3 comprises 13 residues. Trimming stripped 0 bases from V and 7 bases from J, with 9 bases between. CDR3 sequence: CASSYSRTTGYTF. The CDR3 DNA is TGTGCCAGCAGTTACTCGAGGACAACTGGCTACACCTTC.

This clonotype showed up many times. The chain is built from TRBV6-2 or TRBV6-3 and TRBJ2-7; TRBD2 aligns across 8 bases. CDR1 and CDR2 (germline): MNHEY, SVGEGT. CDR3 length: 14 amino acids. Trimming cost V 4 bases and J 5 bases; bases outside gene matches: 7. CDR3 bases: TGTGCCAGCAGTTCCTTCGGGACTAGTAACGAGCAGTACTTC. The encoded protein is CASSSFGTSNEQYF.

V and J are TRBV28 and TRBJ2-3; D gene uncertain. Germline V gives CDR1 MDHEN, CDR2 SYDVKM. This CDR3 has 11 residues. V was trimmed by 10 bases and J by 1 base, leaving 6 bases between them. The CDR3 sequence is CATSGTDTQYF. The DNA of the CDR3 is TGTGCCACGAGTGGCACAGATACGCAGTATTTT.

At least ten counts were recorded for this clonotype. The V and J genes are TRBV24-1 and TRBJ2-2, with a possible D match to TRBD1 (5 bases). The length of the CDR3 is 15 residues. V shed 4 bases and J shed 2 bases, with 10 bases lying between them. Germline CDR1 is KGHDR and CDR2 is SFDVKD. The CDR3 region has the DNA TGTGCCACCAGTGACCCGACAGTTAACACCGGGGAGCTGTTTTTT. Its protein is CATSDPTVNTGELFF.

The chain has TRBV20-1 and TRBJ1-1, with 9 bases lining up with TRBD1. Germline V gene sequence: CDR1 DFQATT, CDR2 SNEGSKA (reference sequence). CDR3 length equals 15 residues. V was pared by 4 bases and J by 3 bases, with 9 bases of the junction left unmatched. CDR3 sequence reads: CSATDRGAGDTEAFF. The CDR3 coding sequence is TGCAGTGCTACGGACAGGGGCGCAGGGGACACTGAAGCTTTCTTT.

This clonotype was picked up many times. The rearrangement joins TRBV6-1 to TRBJ1-1; 8 nucleotides align to TRBD1. CDR3 length equals 15 residues. Germline CDR1 reads MNHNS; CDR2 reads SASEGT. V trimming: 6 bases; J trimming: 4 bases; junction bases outside the gene matches: 10. The CDR3 coding sequence is TGTGCCAGCAGCCGAGGACAGGGTAGTGGCACTGAAGCTTTCTTT. Its translation is CASSRGQGSGTEAFF.

This clonotype was found many times. The V and J genes are TRBV7-2 and TRBJ2-5; D uncertain. The CDR3 is 12 amino acids. Germline CDR1 SGHTA, CDR2 FQGNSA. V was trimmed by 6 bases and J by 5 bases, leaving 10 bases between them. The chain's CDR3 is CASSAVGETQYF. CDR3 nucleotide sequence: TGTGCCAGCAGTGCAGTGGGTGAGACCCAGTACTTC.

This clonotype was observed a handful of times. This sequence may be a read error, since a much larger clone differs from it by one base. This chain joins TRBV7-9 and TRBJ1-1; tentatively, D is TRBD1 (5 bases). CDR3 length equals 14 residues. Germline loops: CDR1 SEHNR, CDR2 FQNEAQ (reference sequence). The CDR3 here is CASSSQTANIEAFF. Here the CDR3 DNA reads TGTGCCAGCAGCTCTCAGACAGCGAACATTGAAGCTTTCTTT.

There are many counts of this clonotype. For the CDR3, the DNA is TGTGCCAGCAGCTTGGGACTAGCGATGAACGAGCAGTACTTC. This sequence encodes CASSLGLAMNEQYF. The chain joins TRBV11-2 to TRBJ2-7, with 10 nucleotides matching TRBD2. The CDR3 is 14 amino acids. Germline V gene lookup returns CDR1 SGHAT and CDR2 FQNNGV. The V and J ends lost 3 bases and 5 bases, in that order; junction bases with no gene match: 4.

This clonotype was counted many times. J is TRBJ2-7 and V is TRBV6-2 or TRBV6-3; no clear D. V was shortened by 2 bases and J by 1 base, with 9 bases between the two germline ends. Germline assignment: CDR1 MNHEY and CDR2 SVGEGT. The CDR3 spans 14 residues. The CDR3 region has the DNA TGTGCCAGCAGTTACGGAAGGAGATCCTACGAGCAGTACTTC. This sequence encodes CASSYGRRSYEQYF.

V usage is TRBV18 and J usage is TRBJ1-1, with D possibly matching TRBD1 (5 bases). The germline V gene has CDR1 KGHSH and CDR2 LQKENI. V lost 3 bases and J lost 6, with 17 bases in between. The CDR3 runs to 15 residues. The CDR3 loop reads CASSPRDGNNAEAFF. DNA of the CDR3: TGTGCCAGCTCACCCCGGGACGGGAACAATGCTGAAGCTTTCTTT.

This clonotype was counted a few times. The rearrangement links TRBV4-3 to TRBJ1-3; D is uncertain. The germline V gene has CDR1 LGHNA and CDR2 YSLEER. V lost 0 bases and J 1 base, leaving 7 bases between the germline ends. This CDR3 region has 15 residues. The CDR3 protein is CASSQDRASGNTIYF. The CDR3 nucleotides read TGCGCCAGCAGCCAAGATCGGGCATCTGGAAACACCATATATTTT.

V is TRBV6-1 and J is TRBJ2-5; TRBD1 is a possible D gene (6 bases). CDR3 size: 15 residues. Germline V gene data show CDR1 as MNHNS and CDR2 as SASEGT. V dropped 6 bases and J dropped 0 bases, with 14 bases sitting between them. The CDR3 DNA follows: TGTGCCAGCAGCAGCATCCAGGGGAACCAAGAGACCCAGTACTTC. Its translation: CASSSIQGNQETQYF.

There are a few counts of this clonotype. This may be a read error: a much more frequent sequence differs by one nucleotide. The chain joins TRBV9 to TRBJ2-5; 10 bases align to TRBD1. Germline CDR1 is SGDLS and CDR2 is YYNGEE. The CDR3 length is 17 residues. The CDR3 DNA sequence: TGTGCCAGCAGCCCTCTTCTGGGACAGGGGTTTGGAGAGGCCCAGTACTTC. Its translation: CASSPLLGQGFGEAQYF.

The sample holds many counts of this clonotype. V gene TRBV12-3 or TRBV12-4 combines with J gene TRBJ1-2; D gene uncertain. This CDR3 has 15 residues. Trimming took 4 bases from V and 4 from J, leaving 16 bases between them. CDR3 bases: TGTGCCAGCAGTTCAGATAGTCAGGATATCTATGGCTACACCTTC. Its translation is CASSSDSQDIYGYTF.

The genes are TRBV29-1 and TRBJ2-5; TRBD1 is a possible D gene (6 bases). CDR1 and CDR2 (germline): SQVTM, ANQGSEA. The length of the CDR3 is 13 residues. V dropped 6 bases and J dropped 5 bases, with 16 bases sitting between them. DNA of the CDR3: TGCAGCGTCCTACCGGGACACGGGGAGACCCAGTACTTC. This codes for CSVLPGHGETQYF.

This clonotype was counted once. The chain links TRBV6-2 or TRBV6-3 to TRBJ2-5; D may be TRBD2 (6 bases). CDR3 length: 14 amino acids. Per the germline V gene, CDR1 is MNHEY and CDR2 is SVGEGT. Trimming pared 6 bases from V and 6 bases from J, leaving 17 bases between. The CDR3 nucleotides read TGTGCCAGCAGCTTCCAACGGGAGTCACAGACCCAGTACTTC. Translating it yields CASSFQRESQTQYF.

In this sample, this clonotype turned up many times. J is TRBJ1-5 and V is TRBV27; 8 bases map to TRBD1. Germline lookup yields CDR1 MNHEY and CDR2 SMNVEV (reference sequence). With 4 bases clipped from V and 8 bases from J, the junction kept 7 bases outside the gene matches. CDR3 size: 14 residues. DNA for the CDR3: TGTGCCAGCAGTTACTCAGGGGGCACAGAGCCCCAGCATTTT. This gives the protein CASSYSGGTEPQHF.

V and J are TRBV28 and TRBJ1-1, with no clear D. The germline V gene encodes CDR1 MDHEN and CDR2 SYDVKM. The CDR3 has 13 amino acids. V was clipped by 3 bases and J by 4 bases, with 9 bases between them. CDR3 DNA sequence: TGTGCCAGCAGTTTTTCTCCTCCCACTGAAGCTTTCTTT. Protein: CASSFSPPTEAFF.

Many counts were recorded for this clonotype. The chain links TRBV7-6 to TRBJ2-7, with 9 positions matching TRBD1. The CDR3 is made up of 16 amino acids. Germline V gene sequence: CDR1 SGHVS, CDR2 FNYEAQ. Unmatched junction bases numbered 11, after V lost 5 bases and J lost 3 bases. The DNA for the CDR3 is TGTGCCAGCAGCCAAGGGACCGGGACAGGGCACTACGAGCAGTACTTC. Residues: CASSQGTGTGHYEQYF.

This clonotype was seen many times. The chain uses TRBV7-8 and TRBJ2-5; possible D gene TRBD2, 6 bases. This CDR3 is built from 16 residues. V was trimmed by 8 bases and J by 2 bases, leaving 21 bases between them. CDR1 and CDR2 from the germline V gene are SGHVS and FQNEAQ. The CDR3 loop reads CASLGEYGGDQETQYF. CDR3 sequence (DNA): TGTGCCAGCTTGGGAGAGTATGGCGGGGATCAAGAGACCCAGTACTTC.

This clonotype has a handful of counts. The chain recombines TRBV7-8 with TRBJ1-1; tentatively, D is TRBD1 (6 bases). With 1 base removed from V and 11 bases from J, the gap between germline ends came to 11 bases. CDR1 SGHVS and CDR2 FQNEAQ come from the germline V gene. CDR3 length: 12 amino acids. CDR3 coding DNA: TGTGCCAGCAGCTTAGTAGGGGGAGGTGCTTTCTTT. This sequence encodes CASSLVGGGAFF.

The chain is built from TRBV6-2 or TRBV6-3 and TRBJ2-7; TRBD2 is a possible D gene (6 bases). The CDR3 consists of 12 residues. Between the trimmed V and J ends, which lost 4 bases and 10 bases, there was a span of 14 bases. CDR1 and CDR2 (germline): MNHEY, SVGEGT. The CDR3 nucleotides read TGTGCCAGCAGTTCCGGGACTCTTCCACAGTACTTC. Protein: CASSSGTLPQYF.